This entry lists 18 T cell receptor beta chains sequenced from one sample in a study of memory CD4+ T cells and cytomegalovirus serostatus. Sequenced by immunoSEQ multiplex PCR; TCRdb stores in-frame clones only, minus some. The sample has fewer than 50,000 clones, roughly three quarters seen once; the top ten hold 0.9% to 1.2%. Single viable CD3+CD4+CD8-CD45RO+ cells were sorted as the memory CD4+ T cells. The source material was memory CD4+ T cells from blood. These receptors originate from an adult in good health and CMV-seronegative.

V usage is TRBV19 and J usage is TRBJ2-6; D unclear. CDR1 is LNHDA and CDR2 is SQIVND in the germline V gene (reference sequence). The CDR3 runs 19 residues. V lost 5 bases to trimming and J lost 0 bases, with 20 bases between them. The CDR3 DNA follows: TGTGCCAGTAGTTTATTTCGTGGCTTTTTCGGCTCTGGGGCCAACGTCCTGACTTTC. Its translation is CASSLFRGFFGSGANVLTF.

This clone was recorded a few times. The CDR3 loop reads CASSLAGNTEAFF. In DNA form, the CDR3 reads TGCGCCAGCAGCTTGGCAGGGAACACTGAAGCTTTCTTT. This chain links TRBV5-1 with TRBJ1-1, with unresolved D. V lost 0 bases, J lost 1 base, and 4 bases lay in between. Germline CDR1 SGHRS, CDR2 YFSETQ. The CDR3 has 13 amino acids.

The chain uses TRBV18 and TRBJ2-7; D tentatively fits TRBD1 or TRBD2 (6 bases each). Germline CDR1 and CDR2: KGHSH and LQKENI. The CDR3 sequence is 16 residues long. The V end was cut by 0 bases, the J end by 1 base, with 13 bases between. CDR3 protein: CASSPPRGADSYEQYF. In DNA, the CDR3 is TGTGCCAGCTCACCACCGAGGGGGGCTGATTCCTACGAGCAGTACTTC.

The chain employs TRBV19 and TRBJ1-1, with unresolved D. Germline V gene lookup returns CDR1 LNHDA and CDR2 SQIVND (reference sequence). Trimming pared 7 bases from V and 1 base from J, leaving 10 bases between. CDR3 size: 13 residues. CDR3 region: CASKMSRNTEAFF. For the CDR3, the DNA is TGTGCCAGTAAAATGAGCAGGAACACTGAAGCTTTCTTT. The complete variable domain, with remaining parts taken from reference TRBV19 and TRBJ1-1, reads DGGITQSPKYLFRKEGQNVTLSCEQNLNHDAMYWYRQDPGQGLRLIYYSQIVNDFQKGDIAEGYSVSREKKESFPLTVTSAQKNPTAFYLCASKMSRNTEAFFGQGTRLTVV.

This chain connects TRBV18 to TRBJ2-6; D unclear. The V and J ends lost 3 bases and 1 base respectively, with 7 bases between them. From germline, CDR1 is KGHSH and CDR2 LQKENI. The CDR3 extends over 15 amino acids. The CDR3 coding sequence is TGTGCCAGCTCACCCAGGCGGTCTGGGGCCAACGTCCTGACTTTC. Translation gives CASSPRRSGANVLTF.

The V gene is TRBV2, the J gene TRBJ1-2; D gene uncertain. Germline V gene sequence: CDR1 SNHLY, CDR2 FYNNEI. The V end was cut by 6 bases, the J end by 0 bases, with 11 bases between. The CDR3 has 14 residues. CDR3 in DNA: TGTGCCAGCAGGGGTCCGGGAACTAACTATGGCTACACCTTC. Its protein is CASRGPGTNYGYTF.

The J gene is TRBJ1-4, the V gene TRBV19, with TRBD1 as a possible D gene (5 bases). V lost 8 bases and J 2 bases, leaving 15 bases between the germline ends. CDR3 length: 15 residues. Germline CDR1 reads LNHDA; CDR2 reads SQIVND (reference sequence). CDR3 coding DNA: TGTGCCAGTCGCACCCGGGACGGTACTAATGAAAAACTGTTTTTT. Its translation: CASRTRDGTNEKLFF. Complete variable domain (other parts from reference TRBV19 and TRBJ1-4): DGGITQSPKYLFRKEGQNVTLSCEQNLNHDAMYWYRQDPGQGLRLIYYSQIVNDFQKGDIAEGYSVSREKKESFPLTVTSAQKNPTAFYLCASRTRDGTNEKLFFGSGTQLSVL.

This clone was detected a few times. The CDR3 nucleotides read TGCGCCAGCAGCAGAAGCGGACTAGCGGGAACAGATACGCAGTATTTT. Translated: CASSRSGLAGTDTQYF. The V call is TRBV5-1, the J call TRBJ2-3, with 12 bases aligning to TRBD2. The length of the CDR3 is 16 residues. The V and J ends lost 4 bases and 3 bases, in that order; junction bases with no gene match: 6. Germline loops: CDR1 SGHRS, CDR2 YFSETQ.

The chain links TRBV10-2 to TRBJ2-1; TRBD1 matches at 9 bases. CDR1 and CDR2 (germline): WSHSY, SAAADI. The CDR3 has 14 amino acids. The J segment lost 5 bases and the V segment lost 5 bases, leaving 4 bases of the junction unmatched. CDR3 DNA: TGCGCCAGCAGTCCACAGGGGGCGCACAATGAGCAGTTCTTC. This sequence encodes CASSPQGAHNEQFF.

This clone came up once. One end of the junction fails to match germline, which may point to a read error. The chain carries TRBV7-2 and TRBJ1-1; D may be TRBD1 (6 bases). The CDR3 loop spans 12 amino acids. Germline lookup yields CDR1 SGHTA and CDR2 FQGNSA. The CDR3 loop reads CASSLEGEMSSF. CDR3 DNA: TGTGCCAGCAGCTTAGAGGGGGAAATGTCCTCCTTT. Combining the CDR3 with reference TRBV7-2 and TRBJ1-1 gives the whole variable domain GAGVSQSPSNKVTEKGKDVELRCDPISGHTALYWYRQSLGQGLEFLIYFQGNSAPDKSGLPSDRFSAERTGGSVSTLTIQRTQQEDSAVYLCASSLEGEMSSFGQGTRLTVV.

The gene calls are TRBV6-1 and TRBJ1-5; 9 positions match TRBD1. Germline loops: CDR1 MNHNS, CDR2 SASEGT. CDR3 length: 13 amino acids. V shed 6 bases, J shed 5 bases, and the junction held 2 bases outside the gene matches. CDR3 sequence (DNA): TGTGCCAGCAGGGGGACAGGGTATCAGCCCCAGCATTTT. This translates into CASRGTGYQPQHF.

The V call is TRBV10-2, the J call TRBJ2-7; 11 positions agree with TRBD2. J gave up 5 bases and V 3 bases, and 9 bases lay outside the gene matches. CDR3 length equals 16 residues. Germline V lookup: CDR1 WSHSY, CDR2 SAAADI. CDR3 amino acids: CASSDNRLAGLDEQYF. As DNA, the CDR3 is TGCGCCAGCAGTGATAATCGACTAGCGGGACTCGACGAGCAGTACTTC.

This clone was picked up a small number of times. This rearrangement joins TRBV14 to TRBJ1-4; unclear D gene. The CDR3 loop spans 15 amino acids. The germline V gene has CDR1 SGHDN and CDR2 FVKESK. Trimming pared 4 bases from V and 8 bases from J, leaving 17 bases between. Here the CDR3 DNA reads TGTGCCAGCAGCCGAAGGGCGCTGGGTCAGGAAAAACTGTTTTTT. It yields the protein CASSRRALGQEKLFF.

The chain carries TRBV2 and TRBJ1-4; tentative D call: TRBD1 (6 bases). Per the germline V gene, CDR1 is SNHLY and CDR2 is FYNNEI. Trimming took 6 bases from V and 8 from J, leaving 16 bases between them. This CDR3 has 14 residues. In DNA, the CDR3 is TGTGCCAGCAGGGGGGGCGGCGATGTAGAAAAACTGTTTTTT. Its protein product is CASRGGGDVEKLFF.

This chain connects TRBV4-1 to TRBJ1-2, with 7 bases identical to TRBD1. Per the germline V gene, CDR1 is MGHRA and CDR2 is YSYEKL. Trimming took 1 base from V and 0 from J; bases not matched to a gene: 5. The CDR3 sequence is 16 residues long. The CDR3 spells CASSQGDSQTNYGYTF. The CDR3 DNA sequence: TGCGCCAGCAGCCAAGGGGACAGCCAAACTAACTATGGCTACACCTTC.

The chain has TRBV5-4 and TRBJ2-3; D may be TRBD2 (6 bases). Trimming took off 4 bases at V and 3 bases at J, with 12 bases between the two ends. CDR3 length: 14 residues. The germline gives CDR1 SGHNT, CDR2 YYREEE (reference sequence). CDR3 in amino acids: CASSRQEGTDTQYF. Written as DNA, the CDR3 is TGTGCCAGCAGCCGTCAGGAGGGAACAGATACGCAGTATTTT.

The chain employs TRBV11-3 and TRBJ1-1; a possible D gene is TRBD1 (6 bases). CDR1 and CDR2 from the germline V gene are SGHNT and YENEEA. Deletions cut 2 bases from V and 0 bases from J, with 10 bases between. The CDR3 length is 15 residues. CDR3 sequence reads: CASSLFGDMNTEAFF. CDR3 bases: TGTGCCAGCAGCTTATTTGGGGACATGAACACTGAAGCTTTCTTT.

The DNA of the CDR3 is TGTGCCAGCAGTGTGGAGGGGGCAGATACGCAGTATTTT. Protein: CASSVEGADTQYF. V usage is TRBV2 and J usage is TRBJ2-3; D is tentatively TRBD1 or TRBD2 (6 bases each). Trimming left V 4 bases short and J 4 bases short, with 9 bases between. Per germline, CDR1 SNHLY and CDR2 FYNNEI. This CDR3 spans 13 amino acids.